A single sample is the source of the 23 T cell receptor beta chains below, sequenced in a study of identical twins. TCRdb ran MiXCR on the 5' RACE reads and lists one entry per CDR3 protein. The sample gives approximately 280,000 distinct CDR3 sequences, approximately 8.5% of which show up once; 2.1% is in the top ten. This same sample was also taken into another study, of yellow fever vaccine responses in identical twins.

Specimen: memory (CD45RO+) T cells sorted from blood. These receptors were collected from a woman younger than 35 in good health.

V is TRBV6-1 and J is TRBJ2-1, with 12 nucleotides matching TRBD2. V dropped 4 bases and J dropped 8; count of bases not matched to a gene: 6. This CDR3 is built from 15 residues. The germline gives CDR1 MNHNS, CDR2 SASEGT. Here the CDR3 DNA reads TGTGCCAGCAGTGCCCTAGCGGGGGGGCTCGATGAGCAGTTCTTC. Its translation is CASSALAGGLDEQFF.

This clonotype has just a few counts. This chain links TRBV9 with TRBJ2-3; 8 bases agree with TRBD2. The CDR3 covers 16 residues. J was trimmed by 2 bases and V by 0 bases; bases with no gene match: 5. Germline CDR1 reads SGDLS; CDR2 reads YYNGEE. The CDR3 coding sequence is TGTGCCAGCAGCGTAGGGCTAGCGGGCCTCACAGATACGCAGTATTTT. Residues: CASSVGLAGLTDTQYF.

This clonotype was seen a few times. The chain employs TRBV10-3 and TRBJ2-7; no definite D call. Germline assignment: CDR1 ENHRY and CDR2 SYGVKD. V shed 3 bases and J shed 1 base, with 13 bases lying between them. This CDR3 has 15 amino acids. CDR3 sequence (DNA): TGTGCCATCAGTGACTCGAGAGACATTTCCTACGAGCAGTACTTC. It yields the protein CAISDSRDISYEQYF.

This clonotype was seen more than once but under ten times. The chain combines TRBV7-9 with TRBJ2-5, with a possible D match to TRBD1 (6 bases). V shed 5 bases and J shed 1 base, with 14 bases lying between them. CDR1 SEHNR and CDR2 FQNEAQ come from the germline V gene (reference sequence). The CDR3 is made up of 15 amino acids. CDR3 protein: CASSMTGPPQETQYF. DNA for the CDR3: TGTGCCAGCAGCATGACAGGACCCCCCCAAGAGACCCAGTACTTC.

This clonotype appeared many times. The V gene is TRBV7-9, the J gene TRBJ2-3; maybe TRBD2 (5 bases). Germline V gene data show CDR1 as SEHNR and CDR2 as FQNEAQ (reference sequence). Trimming removed 0 bases at V and 2 bases at J, with 12 bases between. This CDR3 has 16 residues. The DNA of the CDR3 is TGTGCCAGCAGCTTAGCGAGAAGCGGACCCACAGATACGCAGTATTTT. This gives the protein CASSLARSGPTDTQYF.

This clonotype was seen many times. V usage is TRBV28 and J usage is TRBJ1-2; 8 nucleotides match TRBD1. The CDR3 totals 15 residues. V lost 4 bases and J lost 2; bases outside the gene matches: 6. Germline CDR1 is MDHEN and CDR2 is SYDVKM. The CDR3 is CASSSTGGGNYGYTF. The CDR3 DNA follows: TGTGCCAGCAGTTCAACAGGGGGGGGAAACTATGGCTACACCTTC.

In this sample, this clonotype turned up a few times. The chain joins TRBV24-1 to TRBJ1-1; weak D call: TRBD1 (5 bases). The CDR3 has 14 amino acids. Trimming shortened V by 4 bases and J by 1 base, and 9 bases separated the two germline ends. Germline-derived CDR1 and CDR2 are KGHDR and SFDVKD. The CDR3 nucleotides are TGTGCCACCAGTGAGGCAGGGCAGAACACTGAAGCTTTCTTT. Translated: CATSEAGQNTEAFF.

This chain connects TRBV7-9 to TRBJ1-1; D is undetermined. Trimming left V 4 bases short and J 2 bases short, with 11 bases between. Germline loops: CDR1 SEHNR, CDR2 FQNEAQ (reference sequence). The CDR3 consists of 14 residues. The CDR3 here is CASSWGGYNTEAFF. The DNA of the CDR3 is TGTGCCAGCAGCTGGGGTGGTTACAACACTGAAGCTTTCTTT.

The table lists this clonotype with a few counts. The gene calls are TRBV7-9 and TRBJ1-2; TRBD1 is a possible D gene (5 bases). The CDR3 has 15 residues. Between the trimmed V and J ends, which lost 5 bases and 0 bases, there was a span of 13 bases. Germline V gives CDR1 SEHNR, CDR2 FQNEAQ (reference sequence). As DNA, the CDR3 is TGTGCCAGCAGCCCAGGGACGGCACCTAACTATGGCTACACCTTC. Its translation: CASSPGTAPNYGYTF.

This clonotype occurred many times. This chain connects TRBV24-1 to TRBJ2-3; D is possibly TRBD2 (5 bases). V lost 12 bases and J 5 bases, leaving 14 bases between the germline ends. Germline V gene lookup returns CDR1 KGHDR and CDR2 SFDVKD. This CDR3 has 12 residues. This chain's CDR3 is CASGSAGDTQYF. CDR3 nucleotides: TGTGCCTCCGGGTCGGCGGGAGATACGCAGTATTTT.

The chain uses TRBV10-1 and TRBJ2-3; TRBD2 agrees at 12 bases. The CDR3 totals 19 residues. Germline V gives CDR1 WNHNN, CDR2 SYGVQD (reference sequence). With 0 bases clipped from V and 7 bases from J, the junction kept 14 bases outside the gene matches. This chain's CDR3 is CASSESSSGRAQELYTQYF. The CDR3 coding sequence is TGCGCCAGCAGTGAGTCGTCTAGCGGGAGGGCCCAGGAGCTATATACGCAGTATTTT.

This clonotype occurred a few times. CDR3 amino acids: CASSHAGTSGNNEQFF. The CDR3 nucleotides read TGCGCCAGCAGCCACGCCGGGACTAGCGGTAACAATGAGCAGTTCTTC. The chain recombines TRBV4-1 with TRBJ2-1; 11 positions agree with TRBD2. The ends lost 3 bases at V and 5 bases at J; junction bases unmatched: 6. The CDR3 has 16 residues. Germline V lookup: CDR1 MGHRA, CDR2 YSYEKL.

The chain joins TRBV29-1 to TRBJ2-3, with 7 bases lining up with TRBD1. Germline V gives CDR1 SQVTM, CDR2 ANQGSEA. V gave up 6 bases and J gave up 3 bases; unmatched junction bases: 9. CDR3 length: 14 amino acids. CDR3: CSVRGPGGTDTQYF. Here the CDR3 DNA reads TGCAGCGTCCGAGGGCCAGGGGGAACAGATACGCAGTATTTT.

Ten or more counts support this clonotype. The chain joins TRBV28 to TRBJ2-6, with TRBD1 as a possible D gene (5 bases). V was clipped by 7 bases and J by 2 bases, with 15 bases between them. Looked up from germline, CDR1 is MDHEN and CDR2 is SYDVKM. CDR3 length: 16 amino acids. The CDR3 sequence: CASTEDAGTGANVLTF. CDR3 sequence (DNA): TGTGCCAGCACCGAGGACGCAGGGACTGGGGCCAACGTCCTGACTTTC.

This chain connects TRBV28 to TRBJ2-7, with a tentative D call TRBD2 (5 bases). CDR3 size: 16 residues. Germline CDR1 is MDHEN and CDR2 is SYDVKM. Trimming removed 5 bases from V and 3 bases from J, with 20 bases in between. The CDR3 region has the DNA TGTGCCAGCAGTCCCACCCCCCCACCGGCGGGCTACGAGCAGTACTTC. Translation: CASSPTPPPAGYEQYF.

The sample holds many counts of this clonotype. J is TRBJ2-1 and V is TRBV6-2 or TRBV6-3; 12 bases map to TRBD2. This CDR3 contains 14 residues. Losses at the gene ends were 2 bases for V and 14 bases for J; bases not matched to a gene: 7. Germline V gives CDR1 MNHEY, CDR2 SVGEGT. CDR3 nucleotide sequence: TGTGCCAGCAGTTACCTGACTAGCGGGAGTTTGGAGTTCTTC. Translating gives CASSYLTSGSLEFF.

This clonotype was seen a few times. The chain joins TRBV9 to TRBJ1-4; 8 bases line up with TRBD1. V lost 3 bases to trimming and J lost 4 bases; unmatched junction nucleotides: 8. This CDR3 contains 16 residues. Germline V gene data show CDR1 as SGDLS and CDR2 as YYNGEE. CDR3 DNA sequence: TGTGCCAGCAGCGCCGTAGGAGGACAGGGTAATGAAAAACTGTTTTTT. The encoded protein is CASSAVGGQGNEKLFF.

The chain links TRBV19 to TRBJ2-3; 9 positions match TRBD2. After removal of 5 bases from V and 2 bases from J, the junction contained 11 bases not matched to a gene. The CDR3 loop spans 17 amino acids. Germline assignment: CDR1 LNHDA and CDR2 SQIVND (reference sequence). The CDR3 DNA reads TGTGCCAGTAGTCGCCCCGGACTAGCGACTGCCACAGATACGCAGTATTTT. Encoded protein: CASSRPGLATATDTQYF.

CDR3 bases: TGCAGTGCTAGAAGCGGGGGATTAGATACGCAGTATTTT. Translated, it gives CSARSGGLDTQYF. The chain joins TRBV20-1 to TRBJ2-3; 8 nucleotides line up with TRBD2. Trimming at V came to 2 bases and at J to 5 bases, leaving 3 bases not matched to a gene. Germline assignment: CDR1 DFQATT and CDR2 SNEGSKA (reference sequence). The CDR3 sequence is 13 residues long.

This clonotype was detected many times. This chain connects TRBV20-1 to TRBJ2-5; D possibly uses TRBD1 or TRBD2 (6 bases each). Trimming removed 7 bases at V and 2 bases at J, with 11 bases between. Germline V gene sequence: CDR1 DFQATT, CDR2 SNEGSKA (reference sequence). The CDR3 contains 12 residues. This CDR3 reads CSVWGAQETQYF. For the CDR3, the DNA is TGCAGTGTATGGGGGGCTCAAGAGACCCAGTACTTC.

This clonotype was detected many times. This chain joins TRBV28 and TRBJ2-7; 9 positions match TRBD1. This CDR3 has 14 amino acids. Per germline, CDR1 MDHEN and CDR2 SYDVKM. J lost 4 bases, V lost 5 bases, and 6 bases had no gene match. The CDR3 region is CASSQTGGRYEQYF. The DNA for the CDR3 is TGTGCCAGCAGTCAAACAGGGGGCAGATACGAGCAGTACTTC.

This clonotype was detected ten times or more. The genes are TRBV7-3 and TRBJ2-2; D unclear. Trimming removed 0 bases at V and 7 bases at J, with 12 bases between. The germline V gene encodes CDR1 SGHTA and CDR2 FQGTGA. The CDR3 totals 15 residues. CDR3: CASSLTTASLGELFF. The DNA for the CDR3 is TGTGCCAGCAGCTTAACGACGGCCTCTCTCGGGGAGCTGTTTTTT.

This clonotype was found a few times. CDR3 sequence (DNA): TGCAGTGCTAGTTCCCCCGTCGGACAGGGTTTCGAGCAGTACTTC. Translation: CSASSPVGQGFEQYF. The V call is TRBV20-1, the J call TRBJ2-7; 8 nucleotides line up with TRBD1. Germline lookup yields CDR1 DFQATT and CDR2 SNEGSKA (reference sequence). The CDR3 is 15 residues long. The V gene end was trimmed by 3 bases and the J gene end by 6 bases; junction bases not matched to a gene: 13.